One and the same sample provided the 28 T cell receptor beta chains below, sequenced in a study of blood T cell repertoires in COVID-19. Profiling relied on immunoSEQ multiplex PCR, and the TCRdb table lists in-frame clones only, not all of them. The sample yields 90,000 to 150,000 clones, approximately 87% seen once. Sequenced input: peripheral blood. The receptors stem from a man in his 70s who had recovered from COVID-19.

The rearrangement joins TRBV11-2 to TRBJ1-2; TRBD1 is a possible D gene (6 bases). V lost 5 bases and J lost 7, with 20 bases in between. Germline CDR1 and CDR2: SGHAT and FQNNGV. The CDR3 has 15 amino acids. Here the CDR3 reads CASSPLAGGLGGYTF. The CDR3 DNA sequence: TGTGCCAGCAGCCCCCTAGCCGGGGGGCTAGGTGGCTACACCTTC. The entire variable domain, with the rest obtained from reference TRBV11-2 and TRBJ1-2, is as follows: EAGVAQSPRYKIIEKRQSVAFWCNPISGHATLYWYQQILGQGPKLLIQFQNNGVVDDSQLPKDRFSAERLKGVDSTLKIQPAKLEDSAVYLCASSPLAGGLGGYTFGSGTRLTVV.

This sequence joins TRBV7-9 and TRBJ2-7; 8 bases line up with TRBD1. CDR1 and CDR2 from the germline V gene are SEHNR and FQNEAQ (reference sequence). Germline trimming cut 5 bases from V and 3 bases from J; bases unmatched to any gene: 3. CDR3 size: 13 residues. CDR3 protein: CASSKDRVYEQYF. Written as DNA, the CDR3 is TGTGCCAGCAGCAAGGACAGGGTCTACGAGCAGTACTTC.

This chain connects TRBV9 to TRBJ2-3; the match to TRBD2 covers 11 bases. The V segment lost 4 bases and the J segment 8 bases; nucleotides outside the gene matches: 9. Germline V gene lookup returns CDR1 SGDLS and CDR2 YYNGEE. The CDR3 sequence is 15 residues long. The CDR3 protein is CASSPGLAGTTTQYF. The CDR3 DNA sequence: TGTGCCAGCAGCCCTGGACTAGCGGGTACAACTACGCAGTATTTT.

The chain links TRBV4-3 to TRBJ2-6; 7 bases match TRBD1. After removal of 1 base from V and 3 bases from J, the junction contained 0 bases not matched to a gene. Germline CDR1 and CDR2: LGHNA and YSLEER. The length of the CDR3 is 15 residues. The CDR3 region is CASSQGTGGANVLTF. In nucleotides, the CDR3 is TGCGCCAGCAGCCAAGGGACAGGTGGGGCCAACGTCCTGACTTTC.

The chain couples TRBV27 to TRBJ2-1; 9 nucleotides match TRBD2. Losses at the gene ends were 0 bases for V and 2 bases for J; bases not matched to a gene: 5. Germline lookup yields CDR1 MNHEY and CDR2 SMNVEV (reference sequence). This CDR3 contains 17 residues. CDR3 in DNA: TGTGCCAGCAGTTTATCTAGCGGGGGACCCCCCTACAATGAGCAGTTCTTC. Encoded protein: CASSLSSGGPPYNEQFF.

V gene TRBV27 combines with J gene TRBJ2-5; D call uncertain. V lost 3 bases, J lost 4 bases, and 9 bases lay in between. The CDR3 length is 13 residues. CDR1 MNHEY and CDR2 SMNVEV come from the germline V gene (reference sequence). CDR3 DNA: TGTGCCAGCAGTTTCTCTGGCACAGAGACCCAGTACTTC. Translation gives CASSFSGTETQYF.

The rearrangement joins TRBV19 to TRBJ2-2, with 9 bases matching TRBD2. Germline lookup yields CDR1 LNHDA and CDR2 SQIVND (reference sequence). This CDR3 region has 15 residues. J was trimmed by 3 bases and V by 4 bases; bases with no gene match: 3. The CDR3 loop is CASSKLAGYTGELFF. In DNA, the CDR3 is TGTGCCAGTAGTAAGCTAGCGGGGTACACCGGGGAGCTGTTTTTT.

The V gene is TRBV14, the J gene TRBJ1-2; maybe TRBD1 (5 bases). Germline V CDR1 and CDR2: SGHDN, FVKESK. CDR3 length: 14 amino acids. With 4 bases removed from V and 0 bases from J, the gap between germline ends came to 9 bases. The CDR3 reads CASSLETANYGYTF. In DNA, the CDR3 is TGTGCCAGCAGCCTGGAGACAGCTAACTATGGCTACACCTTC.

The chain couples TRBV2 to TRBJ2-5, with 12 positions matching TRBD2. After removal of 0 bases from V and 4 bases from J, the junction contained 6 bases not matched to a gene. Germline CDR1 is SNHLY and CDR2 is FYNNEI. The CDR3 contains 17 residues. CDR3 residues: CASSEALGTSGLETQYF. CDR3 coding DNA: TGTGCCAGCAGTGAAGCGCTAGGGACTAGCGGGTTAGAGACCCAGTACTTC.

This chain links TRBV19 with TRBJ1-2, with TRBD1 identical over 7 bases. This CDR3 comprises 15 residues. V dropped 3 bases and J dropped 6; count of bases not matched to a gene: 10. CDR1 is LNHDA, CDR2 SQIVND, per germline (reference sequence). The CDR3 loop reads CASSIESTGVHGYTF. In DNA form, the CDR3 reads TGTGCCAGTAGTATCGAAAGCACAGGGGTGCATGGCTACACCTTC.

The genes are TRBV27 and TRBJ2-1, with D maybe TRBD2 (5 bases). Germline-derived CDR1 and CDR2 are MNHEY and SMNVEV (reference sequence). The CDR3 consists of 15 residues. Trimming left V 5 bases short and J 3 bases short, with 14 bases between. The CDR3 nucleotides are TGTGCCAGCAGTCAATACCTGGGGAGCTACAATGAGCAGTTCTTC. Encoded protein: CASSQYLGSYNEQFF.

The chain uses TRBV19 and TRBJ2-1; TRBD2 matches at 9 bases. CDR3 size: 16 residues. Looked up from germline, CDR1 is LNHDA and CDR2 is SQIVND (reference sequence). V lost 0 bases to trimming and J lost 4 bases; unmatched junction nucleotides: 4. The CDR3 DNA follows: TGTGCCAGTAGTATAGATCCGGCGGGAGGGTACAATGAGCAGTTCTTC. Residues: CASSIDPAGGYNEQFF.

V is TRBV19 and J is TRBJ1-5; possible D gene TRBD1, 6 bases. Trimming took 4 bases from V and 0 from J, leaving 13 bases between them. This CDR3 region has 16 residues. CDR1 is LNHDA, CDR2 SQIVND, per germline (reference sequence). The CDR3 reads CASSSDRIYSNQPQHF. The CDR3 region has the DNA TGTGCCAGTAGTAGTGACAGGATTTATAGCAATCAGCCCCAGCATTTT.

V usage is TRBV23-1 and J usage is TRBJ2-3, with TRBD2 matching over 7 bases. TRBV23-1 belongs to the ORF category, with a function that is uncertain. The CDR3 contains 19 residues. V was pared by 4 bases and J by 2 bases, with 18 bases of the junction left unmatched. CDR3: CASSPSAGRNPITTDTQYF. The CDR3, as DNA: TGCGCCAGCAGTCCCTCAGCGGGACGGAACCCAATCACCACAGATACGCAGTATTTT.

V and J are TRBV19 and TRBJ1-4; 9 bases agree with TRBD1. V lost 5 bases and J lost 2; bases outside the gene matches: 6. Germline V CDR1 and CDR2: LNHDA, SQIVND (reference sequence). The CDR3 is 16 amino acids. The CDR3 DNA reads TGTGCCAGTAGTTCCACAGGGGGCGCGACTAATGAAAAACTGTTTTTT. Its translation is CASSSTGGATNEKLFF.

This chain's CDR3 is CSVDGQGDYGYTF. The CDR3 region has the DNA TGCAGCGTTGATGGACAGGGAGACTATGGCTACACCTTC. This chain connects TRBV29-1 to TRBJ1-2, with 8 bases matching TRBD1. This CDR3 contains 13 residues. CDR1 and CDR2 (germline): SQVTM, ANQGSEA. The trim removed 3 bases at V and 3 bases at J, leaving 3 bases unmatched.

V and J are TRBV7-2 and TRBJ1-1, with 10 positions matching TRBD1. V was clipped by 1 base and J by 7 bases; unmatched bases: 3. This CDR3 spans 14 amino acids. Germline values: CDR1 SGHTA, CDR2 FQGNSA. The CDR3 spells CASSLGRTGGEAFF. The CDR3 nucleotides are TGTGCCAGCAGCTTAGGACGGACAGGGGGTGAAGCTTTCTTT.

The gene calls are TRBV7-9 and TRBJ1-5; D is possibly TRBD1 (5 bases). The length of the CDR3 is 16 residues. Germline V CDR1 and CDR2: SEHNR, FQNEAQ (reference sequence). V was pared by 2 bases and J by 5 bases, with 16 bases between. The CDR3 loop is CASSLILGGGDQPQHF. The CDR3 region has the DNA TGTGCCAGCAGCTTAATACTTGGGGGAGGCGATCAGCCCCAGCATTTT.

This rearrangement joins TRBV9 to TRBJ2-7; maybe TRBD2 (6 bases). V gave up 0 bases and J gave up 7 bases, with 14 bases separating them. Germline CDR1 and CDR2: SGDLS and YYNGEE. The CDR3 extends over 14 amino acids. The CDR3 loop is CASSVDLLAREQYF. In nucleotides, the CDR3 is TGTGCCAGCAGCGTAGATCTCCTAGCGAGGGAGCAGTACTTC.

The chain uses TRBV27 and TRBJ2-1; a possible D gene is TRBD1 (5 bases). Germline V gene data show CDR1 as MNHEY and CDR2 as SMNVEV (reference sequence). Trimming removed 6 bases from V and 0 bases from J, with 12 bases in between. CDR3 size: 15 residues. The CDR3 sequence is CASRRRQSSYNEQFF. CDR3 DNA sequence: TGTGCCAGCAGGAGACGACAGAGCTCCTACAATGAGCAGTTCTTC.

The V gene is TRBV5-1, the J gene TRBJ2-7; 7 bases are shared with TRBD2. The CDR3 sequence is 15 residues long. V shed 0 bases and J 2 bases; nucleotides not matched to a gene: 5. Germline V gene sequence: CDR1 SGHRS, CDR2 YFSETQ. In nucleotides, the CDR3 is TGCGCCAGCAGCTTGGGGGCTAGCGGAACCTACGAGCAGTACTTC. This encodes CASSLGASGTYEQYF.

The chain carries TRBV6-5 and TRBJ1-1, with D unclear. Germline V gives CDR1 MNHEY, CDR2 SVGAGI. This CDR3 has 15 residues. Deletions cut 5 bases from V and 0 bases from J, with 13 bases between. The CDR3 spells CASSTVLTMNTEAFF. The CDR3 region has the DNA TGTGCCAGCAGTACTGTTCTAACCATGAACACTGAAGCTTTCTTT.

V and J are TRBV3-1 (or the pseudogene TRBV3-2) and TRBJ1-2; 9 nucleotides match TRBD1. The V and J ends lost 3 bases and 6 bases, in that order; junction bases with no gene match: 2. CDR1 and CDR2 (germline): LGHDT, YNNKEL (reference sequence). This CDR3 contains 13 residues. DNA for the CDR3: TGTGCCAGCAGCCACCGGGACAGGGATGGCTACACCTTC. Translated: CASSHRDRDGYTF.

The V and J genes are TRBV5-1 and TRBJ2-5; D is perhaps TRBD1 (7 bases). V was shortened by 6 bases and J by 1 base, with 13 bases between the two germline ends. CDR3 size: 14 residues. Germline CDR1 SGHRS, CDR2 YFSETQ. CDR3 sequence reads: CASKTGDSQETQYF. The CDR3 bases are TGCGCCAGCAAAACAGGGGACTCCCAAGAGACCCAGTACTTC.

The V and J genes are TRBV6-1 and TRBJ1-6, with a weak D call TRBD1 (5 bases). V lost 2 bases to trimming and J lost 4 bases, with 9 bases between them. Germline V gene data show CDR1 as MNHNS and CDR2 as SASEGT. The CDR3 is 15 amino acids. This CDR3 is CASSELTAYNSPLHF. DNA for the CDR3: TGTGCCAGCAGTGAATTGACAGCGTATAATTCACCCCTCCACTTT.

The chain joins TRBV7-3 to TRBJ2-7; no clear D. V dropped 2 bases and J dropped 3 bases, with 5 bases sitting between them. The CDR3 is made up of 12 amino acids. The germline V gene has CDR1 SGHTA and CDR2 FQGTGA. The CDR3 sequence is CASSLYYYEQYF. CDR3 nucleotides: TGTGCCAGCAGCTTATACTACTACGAGCAGTACTTC.

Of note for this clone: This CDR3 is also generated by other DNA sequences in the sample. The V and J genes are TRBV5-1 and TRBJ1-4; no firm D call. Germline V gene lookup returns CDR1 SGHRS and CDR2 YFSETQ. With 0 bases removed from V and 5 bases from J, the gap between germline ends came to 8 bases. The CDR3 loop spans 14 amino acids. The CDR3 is CASSLAAGNEKLFF. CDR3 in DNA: TGCGCCAGCAGCTTGGCGGCAGGCAATGAAAAACTGTTTTTT.

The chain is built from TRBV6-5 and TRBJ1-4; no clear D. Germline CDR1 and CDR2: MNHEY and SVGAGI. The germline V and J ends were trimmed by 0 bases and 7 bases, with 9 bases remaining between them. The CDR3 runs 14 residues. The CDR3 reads CASSYSWAGEKLFF. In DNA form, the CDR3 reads TGTGCCAGCAGTTACTCGTGGGCTGGTGAAAAACTGTTTTTT.